This T cell receptor (beta chain) emerged from a study of Graves' ophthalmopathy and Graves' hyperthyroidism. Uncontrolled infections, pregnancy, lactation or other autoimmune diseases led to patient exclusion. Isolation of PBMCs was performed using about 9 ml of fresh peripheral blood. Germline lookup yields CDR1 SGHAT and CDR2 FQDESV (reference sequence). V lost 5 bases, J lost 8 bases, and 10 bases stayed unmatched. The CDR3 totals 14 residues. Only a few counts were recorded for this clonotype. The target antigen is unknown. From RNA, the CDR3 regions of TCR beta chains were amplified and sequenced. HTBI-primed RT-PCR formed the first round, and a multiplex PCR formed the second. Each CDR3 protein is one row after TCRdb ran MiXCR on the multiplex PCR reads. Of hundreds of thousands of distinct CDR3 sequences listed, around 50% were seen once; the top ten hold about 45%. General study results and limits: The blood repertoire also included most expanded thyroid clonotypes above 0.001 frequency.

This clonotype was obtained from an adult man with Graves' ophthalmopathy. The chain is built from TRBV11-1 and TRBJ1-2, with 8 bases fitting TRBD1. Sequenced material: peripheral blood. CDR3 coding DNA: TGTGCCAGCAGCCGGGGACAGGACAAAAGGGGCTACACCTTC. The encoded protein is CASSRGQDKRGYTF.